A selection of T cell receptor beta chains follows, all from one sample in a study of T cell repertoires in cytomegalovirus infection. A single record per CDR3 protein comes from TCRdb applying MiXCR to the reads. The data hold more than 300,000 distinct CDR3 sequences, with about 32% observed a single time. Their target antigens are unknown. This specimen was cultured PBMCs, taken from culture after CMV antigen stimulation. These receptors all come from a human donor in good health (CMV status not recorded). Some clones in this sample may be carry-over from other donors' samples. CDR3s include the opening cysteine and the closing phenylalanine or tryptophan. Fields, in order: V gene, J gene, CDR3 protein.

TRBV28,TRBJ2-7,CASSSLLRAITYEQYF
TRBV15,TRBJ2-5,CATSPEGTTLRETQYF
TRBV11-2,TRBJ2-7,CASSLSSGAYEQYF
TRBV20-1,TRBJ1-1,CSARGWGRGITEAFF
TRBV7-2,TRBJ2-3,CASSWTGGGNTQYF
TRBV13,TRBJ1-4,CASSLEGQGGEKLFF
TRBV7-2,TRBJ2-7,CASSLGSSGIYEQYF
TRBV7-9,TRBJ2-7,CASRRLTVHEQYF
TRBV7-8,TRBJ2-2,CASSLVTGRNTGELFF
TRBV12-3/TRBV12-4,TRBJ2-3,CASSFGGSEADTQYF
TRBV5-1,TRBJ2-3,CASSLYREEDTQYF
TRBV6-2/TRBV6-3,TRBJ1-2,CASSYGTRNTIYGYTF
TRBV7-2,TRBJ1-3,CASSSDRGRENTIYF
TRBV6-1,TRBJ2-6,CASSGPLPSGANVLTF
TRBV27,TRBJ1-5,CASSSWDRGHQPQHF
TRBV7-2,TRBJ2-3,CASSPPSGASTDTQYF